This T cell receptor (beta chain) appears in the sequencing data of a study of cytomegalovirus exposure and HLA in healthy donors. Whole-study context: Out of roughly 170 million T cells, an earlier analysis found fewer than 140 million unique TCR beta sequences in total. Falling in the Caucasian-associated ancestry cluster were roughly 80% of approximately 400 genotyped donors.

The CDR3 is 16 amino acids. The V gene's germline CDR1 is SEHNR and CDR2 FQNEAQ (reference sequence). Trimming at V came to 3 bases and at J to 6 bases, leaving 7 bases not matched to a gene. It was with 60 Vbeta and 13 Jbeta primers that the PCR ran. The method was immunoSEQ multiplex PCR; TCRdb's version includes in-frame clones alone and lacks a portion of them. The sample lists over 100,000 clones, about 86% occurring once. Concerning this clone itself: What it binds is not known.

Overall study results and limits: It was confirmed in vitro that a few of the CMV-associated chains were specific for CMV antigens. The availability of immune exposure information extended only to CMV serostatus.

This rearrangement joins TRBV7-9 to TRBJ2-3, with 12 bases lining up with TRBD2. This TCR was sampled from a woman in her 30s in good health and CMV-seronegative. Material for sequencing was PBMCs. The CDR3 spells CASSFLAGGPADTQYF. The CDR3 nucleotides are TGTGCCAGCAGCTTTCTAGCGGGAGGGCCAGCTGATACGCAGTATTTT.